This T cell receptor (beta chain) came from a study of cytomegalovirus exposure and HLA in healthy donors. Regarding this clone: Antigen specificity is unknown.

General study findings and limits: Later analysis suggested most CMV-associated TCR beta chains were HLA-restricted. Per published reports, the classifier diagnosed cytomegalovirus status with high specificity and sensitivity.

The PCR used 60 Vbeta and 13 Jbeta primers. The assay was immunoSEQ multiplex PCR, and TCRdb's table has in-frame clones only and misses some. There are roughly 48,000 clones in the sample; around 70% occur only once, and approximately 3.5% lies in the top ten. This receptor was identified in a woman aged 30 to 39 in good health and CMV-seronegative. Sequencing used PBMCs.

CDR3 nucleotides: TGTGCCTGGACTAGCGGTCCCTACGAGCAGTACTTC. Its translation: CAWTSGPYEQYF. V usage is TRBV30 and J usage is TRBJ2-7, with 7 bases identical to TRBD2. Trimming at V came to 4 bases and at J to 2 bases, leaving 2 bases not matched to a gene. CDR1 and CDR2 from the germline V gene are GTSNPN and SVGIG (reference sequence). The CDR3 length is 12 residues.